This T cell receptor beta chain was documented in a study of OX40 agonist ivuxolimab in advanced cancers. V lost 5 bases, J lost 2 bases, and 9 bases stayed unmatched. The germline V gene has CDR1 LGHNA and CDR2 YSLEER. The CDR3 covers 18 residues. The method was immunoSEQ multiplex PCR; TCRdb's version includes in-frame clones alone and lacks a portion of them. The sample consists of 70,000 to 85,000 clones, over 80% of them appearing once. The chain employs TRBV4-3 and TRBJ2-3; TRBD2 matches 14 bases. The specimen comprised CD4+ or CD8+ T cells sorted from blood, sampled in a trial of the OX40 agonist ivuxolimab. This clonotype was obtained from an adult with an advanced solid tumor such as melanoma, head and neck, liver or kidney cancer. CDR3 sequence: CASSVRLAGGLNTDTQYF. CDR3 nucleotides: TGCGCCAGCAGCGTACGACTAGCGGGGGGGCTGAACACAGATACGCAGTATTTT.